This T cell receptor (beta chain) was captured in a study of blood T cell repertoires in COVID-19. Overall study context: COVID-19 samples collected from the United States, Italy and Spain covered acute and convalescent phases.

This clone was counted only a few times. Only in-frame clones appear in the TCRdb table, and some are missing; sequencing was by immunoSEQ multiplex PCR. Of 200,000 to 300,000 clones in the sample, roughly 80% were seen once. There are 14 residues in the CDR3. V was cut by 6 bases and J by 5 bases, with 17 bases left in between. Looked up from germline, CDR1 is SGHRS and CDR2 is YFSETQ. The chain carries TRBV5-1 and TRBJ2-5; D gene unclear. The sequence came from a man aged 55 to 70 with acute or convalescent COVID-19. Sequencing was carried out using peripheral blood. CDR3: CASTLTGSRETQYF. DNA for the CDR3: TGCGCCAGCACCTTAACGGGTAGCCGGGAGACCCAGTACTTC.